This T cell receptor (beta chain) appears in the sequencing data of a study of blood T cell repertoires in COVID-19. On the study more broadly: PBMCs, B-cell-depleted T cells, or T cells were the source of the cDNA or gDNA that made up the material.

Authors' methods: Estimated nucleated cell counts came from reference gene primer amplification. TCRdb keeps only in-frame clones here, not all; method: immunoSEQ multiplex PCR. That table supplies the V and J calls and clone size; D and trimming were determined from the DNA. The sample includes around 200,000 clones, 80% to 90% of them seen just once. The TCR comes from a woman aged 45-65 years with acute or convalescent COVID-19. Sequencing was carried out using peripheral blood.

CDR3 coding DNA: TGTGCCAGCAGCCAGGTCGACAGTCGCAATCAGCCCCAGCATTTT. Translating it yields CASSQVDSRNQPQHF. The chain carries TRBV5-6 and TRBJ1-5, with D possibly being TRBD1 (5 bases). Trimming shortened V by 4 bases and J by 2 bases, and 13 bases separated the two germline ends. CDR3 length: 15 amino acids. Germline V gene sequence: CDR1 SGHDT, CDR2 YYEEEE.